The source of this T cell receptor (beta chain) is a study of T cell responses to AZD1222 COVID-19 vaccine. Study outcomes and limitations: Only after the peak T cell response were repertoires sampled. Donor demographics were predominantly white British with a female majority; clonal diversity may be underestimated. Targets within unmutated variant regions were reportedly found for nearly half of spike-specific TCRs.

Some clones are missing from TCRdb's copy, which holds only in-frame ones; the method was immunoSEQ multiplex PCR. The sample comprises about 140,000 clones, 85% to 95% of which are singletons, and roughly an eighth rests with the top ten. Remarks on this clone: No antigen is known for it.

CDR3 length: 13 residues. Germline CDR1 is SEHNR and CDR2 is FQNEAQ (reference sequence). V dropped 4 bases and J dropped 1 base, with 8 bases sitting between them. This sample comprised peripheral blood, obtained after recovery from COVID-19. This sequence joins TRBV7-9 and TRBJ2-7; D ambiguous. The clonotype originates from an adult who had recovered from COVID-19. Here the CDR3 reads CASSSDQSYEQYF. The CDR3 DNA reads TGTGCCAGCAGCTCCGACCAATCCTACGAGCAGTACTTC.